The present T cell receptor (beta chain) was sequenced within a study of blood T cell repertoires in COVID-19. Trimming stripped 8 bases from V and 1 base from J, with 12 bases between. Germline lookup yields CDR1 WNHNN and CDR2 SYGVQD (reference sequence). The CDR3 sequence is 14 residues long. The repertoire was sequenced with immunoSEQ multiplex PCR; TCRdb's copy has only in-frame clones and lacks some. The table lists under 500,000 clones, 85% to 90% of them singletons. The chain is built from TRBV10-1 and TRBJ1-5; weak D call: TRBD1 (5 bases). This clonotype was sampled from a man younger than 40 who had recovered from COVID-19. Sequencing was done on a sample of PBMCs or T cells enriched from blood (not recorded which). The CDR3 region has the DNA TGCGCCAGCGGGGACCGGGGGAGCAATCAGCCCCAGCATTTT. Its protein product is CASGDRGSNQPQHF.